Presented here are 9 T cell receptor beta chains from one specimen sequenced in a study of blood T cell repertoires in COVID-19. The assay was immunoSEQ multiplex PCR, and TCRdb's table has in-frame clones only and misses some. The repertoire consists of about 300,000 clones, with about nine tenths occurring once and the leading ten covering 10%. The sample consisted of PBMCs or T cells enriched from blood (not recorded which). These receptors all come from a woman between 18 and 30 years old who had recovered from COVID-19.

This rearrangement joins TRBV7-9 to TRBJ2-1; 8 nucleotides agree with TRBD1. V was clipped by 7 bases and J by 4 bases; unmatched bases: 3. Germline V gene sequence: CDR1 SEHNR, CDR2 FQNEAQ (reference sequence). CDR3 length: 13 amino acids. The CDR3 protein is CASMQGAYNEQFF. The CDR3 DNA reads as TGTGCCAGCATGCAGGGGGCGTACAATGAGCAGTTCTTC. Looking up the rest from reference TRBV7-9 and TRBJ2-1 gives the full variable domain: DTGVSQNPRHKITKRGQNVTFRCDPISEHNRLYWYRQTLGQGPEFLTYFQNEAQLEKSRLLSDRFSAERPKGSFSTLEIQRTEQGDSAMYLCASMQGAYNEQFFGPGTRLTVL.

This chain connects TRBV19 to TRBJ2-5; D not resolved. Germline-derived CDR1 and CDR2 are LNHDA and SQIVND (reference sequence). Trimming took 6 bases from V and 2 from J, leaving 10 bases between them. This CDR3 has 13 amino acids. The CDR3 loop is CASSSIVQETQYF. The CDR3 DNA follows: TGTGCCAGTAGCTCTATCGTTCAAGAGACCCAGTACTTC.

The J gene is TRBJ1-5, the V gene TRBV6-5; D is possibly TRBD1 (6 bases). The germline V and J ends were trimmed by 8 bases and 6 bases, with 20 bases remaining between them. The length of the CDR3 is 15 residues. Germline V lookup: CDR1 MNHEY, CDR2 SVGAGI. CDR3 sequence: CASRGAGRFGQPQHF. In nucleotides, the CDR3 is TGTGCCAGCCGGGGGGCTGGGCGTTTTGGTCAGCCCCAGCATTTT.

The gene calls are TRBV9 and TRBJ1-5, with TRBD1 identical over 8 bases. V was clipped by 3 bases and J by 5 bases; unmatched bases: 7. CDR1 is SGDLS, CDR2 YYNGEE, per germline. The CDR3 sequence is 15 residues long. Written as DNA, the CDR3 is TGTGCCAGCAGCGGAGAGGACAGGGCCGATCAGCCCCAGCATTTT. This translates into CASSGEDRADQPQHF.

This sequence joins TRBV14 and TRBJ2-1, with 9 positions matching TRBD2. Germline V gene sequence: CDR1 SGHDN, CDR2 FVKESK. Losses at the gene ends were 8 bases for V and 5 bases for J; bases not matched to a gene: 7. The length of the CDR3 is 14 residues. The CDR3 DNA reads as TGTGCCAGCGGGCTAGCGGGGCAACACAATGAGCAGTTCTTC. Translating it yields CASGLAGQHNEQFF.

This clone has a single count. The chain links TRBV7-2 to TRBJ2-7, with D possibly matching TRBD2 (6 bases). Trimming cost V 2 bases and J 2 bases, with 16 bases left between them. The CDR3 is 16 residues long. Germline values: CDR1 SGHTA, CDR2 FQGNSA. The CDR3 DNA follows: TGTGCCAGCAGCTTATACGGGAGCGGGTCAACCTACGAGCAGTACTTC. Protein: CASSLYGSGSTYEQYF.

V gene TRBV5-1 combines with J gene TRBJ2-5; 11 nucleotides align to TRBD2. The V segment lost 5 bases and the J segment 3 bases; nucleotides outside the gene matches: 3. Looked up from germline, CDR1 is SGHRS and CDR2 is YFSETQ. The CDR3 has 14 amino acids. The CDR3: CASSELAGEETQYF. The CDR3 region has the DNA TGCGCCAGCAGTGAACTAGCGGGAGAAGAGACCCAGTACTTC. Drawing the rest from reference TRBV5-1 and TRBJ2-5, the complete variable domain is KAGVTQTPRYLIKTRGQQVTLSCSPISGHRSVSWYQQTPGQGLQFLFEYFSETQRNKGNFPGRFSGRQFSNSRSEMNVSTLELGDSALYLCASSELAGEETQYFGPGTRLLVL.

The chain is built from TRBV30 and TRBJ1-1; perhaps TRBD1 as D (6 bases). V lost 4 bases and J lost 4, with 13 bases in between. The CDR3 covers 13 residues. Germline loops: CDR1 GTSNPN, CDR2 SVGIG (reference sequence). This CDR3 reads CAWIGQSFTEAFF. The CDR3, as DNA: TGTGCCTGGATAGGACAGTCTTTCACTGAAGCTTTCTTT.

V usage is TRBV6-5 and J usage is TRBJ1-2, with 10 bases aligning to TRBD1. CDR1 MNHEY and CDR2 SVGAGI come from the germline V gene. The ends lost 8 bases at V and 4 bases at J; junction bases unmatched: 7. The CDR3 is 14 amino acids. CDR3 protein: CASVPGTGAYGYTF. In nucleotides, the CDR3 is TGTGCCAGCGTGCCCGGGACAGGGGCCTATGGCTACACCTTC.